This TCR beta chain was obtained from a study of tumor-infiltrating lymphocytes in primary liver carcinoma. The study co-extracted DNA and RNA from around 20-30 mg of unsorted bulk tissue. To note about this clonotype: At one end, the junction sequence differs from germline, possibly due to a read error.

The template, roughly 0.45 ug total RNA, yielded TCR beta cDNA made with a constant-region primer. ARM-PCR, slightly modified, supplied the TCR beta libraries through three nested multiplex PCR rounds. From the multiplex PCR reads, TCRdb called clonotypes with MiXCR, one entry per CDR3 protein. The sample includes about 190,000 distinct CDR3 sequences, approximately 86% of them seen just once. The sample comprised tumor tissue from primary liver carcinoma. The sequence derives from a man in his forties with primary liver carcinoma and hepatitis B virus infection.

CDR3: CASSLREGSYNEQFF. The CDR3 DNA sequence: TGTGCCAGCAGTTTGCGGGAGGGCTCCTACAATGAACAGTTCTTC. V is TRBV28 and J is TRBJ2-1; 9 bases line up with TRBD2. CDR3 length: 15 residues. Germline V gene lookup returns CDR1 MDHEN and CDR2 SYDVKM.